The 25 T cell receptor beta chains reported below all come from one sample, sequenced in a study of cytomegalovirus exposure and HLA in healthy donors. The PCR ran on 60 Vbeta and 13 Jbeta primers. Profiled with immunoSEQ multiplex PCR; TCRdb holds only in-frame clones, not every one. The table lists 150,000 to 200,000 clones, approximately 85% of them singletons. Sequencing was performed on PBMCs. Receptor source: a man between 18 and 29 years old in good health and CMV-seronegative.

V usage is TRBV28 and J usage is TRBJ2-7; a weak D match, TRBD2 (6 bases). Germline V gene data show CDR1 as MDHEN and CDR2 as SYDVKM. The V end was cut by 4 bases, the J end by 9 bases, with 19 bases between. The CDR3 totals 14 residues. Written as DNA, the CDR3 is TGTGCCAGCAGTTCGAATTCCGGGACTCGGGGGCAGTACTTC. It translates to CASSSNSGTRGQYF.

The chain joins TRBV15 to TRBJ1-1; no firm D call. This CDR3 spans 12 amino acids. Trimming removed 3 bases at V and 7 bases at J, with 9 bases between. Per the germline V gene, CDR1 is LNHNV and CDR2 is YYDKDF (reference sequence). The DNA of the CDR3 is TGTGCCACCAGCAGGCCCGCCGGTGAAGCTTTCTTT. Its translation: CATSRPAGEAFF.

The J gene is TRBJ1-1, the V gene TRBV5-1; D is undetermined. V was cut by 0 bases and J by 0 bases, with 15 bases left in between. Germline assignment: CDR1 SGHRS and CDR2 YFSETQ. The CDR3 is 17 amino acids. CDR3 protein: CASSLAFESLMNTEAFF. CDR3 nucleotides: TGCGCCAGCAGCTTGGCCTTCGAGTCCCTGATGAACACTGAAGCTTTCTTT.

J is TRBJ1-1 and V is TRBV5-6, with a weak D call TRBD1 (6 bases). Per germline, CDR1 SGHDT and CDR2 YYEEEE. Trimming stripped 4 bases from V and 0 bases from J, with 13 bases between. This CDR3 comprises 15 residues. CDR3 protein: CASSLAPGVNTEAFF. The DNA for the CDR3 is TGTGCCAGCAGCCTAGCCCCAGGGGTGAACACTGAAGCTTTCTTT.

The J gene is TRBJ1-1, the V gene TRBV7-9; D perhaps matches TRBD1 (6 bases). V shed 5 bases and J shed 4 bases, with 11 bases lying between them. CDR3 length: 13 amino acids. Germline CDR1 SEHNR, CDR2 FQNEAQ (reference sequence). CDR3 nucleotide sequence: TGTGCCAGCAGCAAAGGGGGGGGCACTGAAGCTTTCTTT. This translates into CASSKGGGTEAFF.

This rearrangement joins TRBV7-6 to TRBJ2-3, with 11 bases lining up with TRBD1. The germline CDR1 and CDR2 sequences are SGHVS and FNYEAQ. The CDR3 loop spans 17 amino acids. V gave up 8 bases and J gave up 2 bases; unmatched junction bases: 12. Written as DNA, the CDR3 is TGTGCCAGCGGCACCGGGACAGGGGGTCCGACCACAGATACGCAGTATTTT. It yields the protein CASGTGTGGPTTDTQYF.

V is TRBV29-1 and J is TRBJ2-2, with D perhaps matching TRBD2 (7 bases). Per the germline V gene, CDR1 is SQVTM and CDR2 is ANQGSEA. V gave up 6 bases and J gave up 0 bases, with 20 bases separating them. This CDR3 is built from 17 residues. CDR3 coding DNA: TGCAGCGTAGCCCGCAAGGGGGGGGTTACGAACACCGGGGAGCTGTTTTTT. Translation gives CSVARKGGVTNTGELFF.

This clone was recorded only once. The junction shows a germline mismatch at one end, possibly a read error. The V call is TRBV7-9, the J call TRBJ2-5; 8 bases align to TRBD1. The CDR3 covers 15 residues. Germline CDR1 is SEHNR and CDR2 is FQNEAQ (reference sequence). In DNA, the CDR3 is TGTTCCAGCAGCTCACGGACAGGGCGCCAAGAGACCCAGTACTTC. Its translation: CSSSSRTGRQETQYF. Together with reference TRBV7-9 and TRBJ2-5, the CDR3 gives the full variable domain: DTGVSQNPRHKITKRGQNVTFRCDPISEHNRLYWYRQTLGQGPEFLTYFQNEAQLEKSRLLSDRFSAERPKGSFSTLEIQRTEQGDSAMYLCSSSSRTGRQETQYFGPGTRLLVL.

This rearrangement joins TRBV29-1 to TRBJ2-7; TRBD1 might be the D (6 bases). CDR3 size: 12 residues. V lost 6 bases and J 0 bases, leaving 9 bases between the germline ends. Germline-derived CDR1 and CDR2 are SQVTM and ANQGSEA. CDR3 coding DNA: TGCAGCGTGCAACAGGGCTCCTACGAGCAGTACTTC. Translated, it gives CSVQQGSYEQYF.

The rearrangement uses TRBV27 and TRBJ2-1; weak D call: TRBD2 (5 bases). The CDR3 totals 16 residues. Trimming cost V 1 base and J 14 bases, with 24 bases left between them. Germline CDR1 is MNHEY and CDR2 is SMNVEV (reference sequence). The CDR3 DNA is TGTGCCAGCAGTTTATTGCCTAGCCAAGTCACTGAGTCCAAGTTCTTC. Its protein product is CASSLLPSQVTESKFF.

V usage is TRBV9 and J usage is TRBJ2-2, with D tentatively TRBD1 (5 bases). V was pared by 2 bases and J by 2 bases, with 10 bases between. This CDR3 has 15 residues. The germline CDR1 and CDR2 sequences are SGDLS and YYNGEE. The CDR3 bases are TGTGCCAGCAGCGTGTCAGGGTCTAACACCGGGGAGCTGTTTTTT. This encodes CASSVSGSNTGELFF.

J is TRBJ1-1 and V is TRBV9; 7 nucleotides match TRBD1. J gave up 1 base and V 0 bases, and 0 bases lay outside the gene matches. The CDR3 covers 14 residues. Germline loops: CDR1 SGDLS, CDR2 YYNGEE. CDR3 sequence: CASSVGTGNTEAFF. The CDR3 DNA sequence: TGTGCCAGCAGCGTAGGGACAGGGAACACTGAAGCTTTCTTT.

The chain is built from TRBV7-2 and TRBJ1-2; D perhaps matches TRBD1 (6 bases). Germline values: CDR1 SGHTA, CDR2 FQGNSA. The CDR3 is made up of 13 amino acids. Trimming took off 5 bases at V and 4 bases at J, with 11 bases between the two ends. The chain's CDR3 is CASSPARGYGYTF. In nucleotides, the CDR3 is TGTGCCAGCAGCCCCGCCAGGGGCTATGGCTACACCTTC.

This rearrangement joins TRBV19 to TRBJ2-7; 7 positions agree with TRBD2. The CDR3 covers 14 residues. CDR1 is LNHDA, CDR2 SQIVND, per germline (reference sequence). V was pared by 5 bases and J by 6 bases, with 10 bases of the junction left unmatched. The CDR3 nucleotides read TGTGCCAGTAGTCCAAGCGGGGCCCTTGGCGAGCAGTACTTC. Translated: CASSPSGALGEQYF.

The chain uses TRBV4-2 and TRBJ2-5; 12 bases match TRBD2. CDR3 length: 12 residues. Trimming took 6 bases from V and 11 from J; bases not matched to a gene: 4. Germline V gene data show CDR1 as LGHNA and CDR2 as YNFKEQ. The chain's CDR3 is CASSSLAGGQYF. The CDR3 region has the DNA TGTGCCAGCAGTTCCCTAGCGGGAGGGCAGTACTTC.

This rearrangement joins TRBV9 to TRBJ2-1, with TRBD2 matching 12 bases. The CDR3 length is 16 residues. Germline trimming cut 2 bases from V and 7 bases from J; bases unmatched to any gene: 7. Germline assignment: CDR1 SGDLS and CDR2 YYNGEE. The chain's CDR3 is CASSVFPTSGGNEQFF. The CDR3 coding sequence is TGTGCCAGCAGCGTTTTTCCGACTAGCGGGGGTAATGAGCAGTTCTTC.

V usage is TRBV30 and J usage is TRBJ1-2, with D hard to call. Germline lookup yields CDR1 GTSNPN and CDR2 SVGIG (reference sequence). This CDR3 region has 15 residues. The V end was cut by 3 bases, the J end by 0 bases, with 14 bases between. The CDR3 region has the DNA TGTGCCTGGAGGATACGTGGCCAGACTAACTATGGCTACACCTTC. Translating it yields CAWRIRGQTNYGYTF.

This chain joins TRBV5-1 and TRBJ2-7, with 9 bases aligning to TRBD1. Germline V lookup: CDR1 SGHRS, CDR2 YFSETQ. The CDR3 is 15 amino acids. V dropped 5 bases and J dropped 3; count of bases not matched to a gene: 9. CDR3 DNA sequence: TGCGCCAGCAGGGAACCGGGACAGGGAGTCTACGAGCAGTACTTC. Protein: CASREPGQGVYEQYF.

The chain carries TRBV28 and TRBJ2-7; TRBD1 matches at 8 bases. The V gene's germline CDR1 is MDHEN and CDR2 SYDVKM. V lost 5 bases and J lost 6; bases outside the gene matches: 12. This CDR3 is 15 amino acids long. The CDR3: CASSPGGTGTSEQYF. CDR3 bases: TGTGCCAGCAGTCCAGGCGGGACAGGTACCTCCGAGCAGTACTTC.

V is TRBV7-6 and J is TRBJ2-1; TRBD2 is a possible D gene (7 bases). Between the trimmed V and J ends, which lost 4 bases and 9 bases, there was a span of 19 bases. The V gene's germline CDR1 is SGHVS and CDR2 FNYEAQ. This CDR3 is built from 15 residues. The CDR3 DNA is TGTGCCAGCAGCTGGGGGGGCGGGAGCCTCGGTGAGCAGTTCTTC. This codes for CASSWGGGSLGEQFF.

The V and J genes are TRBV4-1 and TRBJ2-2; D gene ambiguous. Germline CDR1 MGHRA, CDR2 YSYEKL. CDR3 length: 15 residues. V was pared by 5 bases and J by 4 bases, with 14 bases between. CDR3 in DNA: TGCGCCAGCAGCTCGCCCAGGTTAGGCACCGGGGAGCTGTTTTTT. Amino acid sequence: CASSSPRLGTGELFF.

The chain is built from TRBV5-1 and TRBJ1-1, with TRBD1 identical over 8 bases. The junction had 6 bases not matched to a gene; V was cut back by 0 bases and J by 8 bases. CDR1 is SGHRS and CDR2 is YFSETQ in the germline V gene. This CDR3 spans 14 amino acids. CDR3: CASSLGVRGLEAFF. CDR3 in DNA: TGCGCCAGCAGCTTGGGGGTCAGGGGGCTCGAAGCTTTCTTT.

The chain carries TRBV5-8 and TRBJ1-4, with 9 nucleotides matching TRBD1. From germline, CDR1 is SGHTS and CDR2 YDEGEE. V lost 0 bases to trimming and J lost 2 bases; unmatched junction nucleotides: 5. CDR3 length equals 17 residues. The CDR3 is CASSLGTGELTNEKLFF. CDR3 nucleotides: TGTGCCAGCAGCTTGGGGACAGGGGAACTGACTAATGAAAAACTGTTTTTT.

V is TRBV19 and J is TRBJ2-1; D gene ambiguous. The germline V gene has CDR1 LNHDA and CDR2 SQIVND (reference sequence). CDR3 length equals 16 residues. With 1 base removed from V and 7 bases from J, the gap between germline ends came to 17 bases. In DNA, the CDR3 is TGTGCCAGTAGTATAGCCGGATCCCCCCTAGAGAATGAGCAGTTCTTC. As protein: CASSIAGSPLENEQFF.

The V gene is TRBV7-9, the J gene TRBJ1-1; 7 bases map to TRBD1. CDR1 SEHNR and CDR2 FQNEAQ come from the germline V gene (reference sequence). J was trimmed by 5 bases and V by 5 bases; bases with no gene match: 11. The CDR3 consists of 15 residues. In nucleotides, the CDR3 is TGTGCCAGCAGCAGAAGAGGGGGCGGTGAGACTGAAGCTTTCTTT. This gives the protein CASSRRGGGETEAFF.